This T cell receptor (beta chain) stems from a study of CD4 T cells in relation to SARS-CoV-2 and coronaviruses. Study details: After 10 to 11 days of antigen culture, PBMC TCR beta CDR3s were sequenced.

Using immunoSEQ multiplex PCR, the repertoire was profiled, and TCRdb retains in-frame clones only, with some absent. The table lists some 26,000 clones, around 67% of them singletons. Notes on this clone: Its target is unknown.

The CDR3 is 14 amino acids. V was cut by 6 bases and J by 0 bases, with 11 bases left in between. From germline, CDR1 is SGHDN and CDR2 FVKESK. The unexposed donors gave CD4+ T cells in about 2011-2018, prior to COVID-19. After about ten days of culture, CD4+ T cells were isolated. This receptor was obtained from a human donor in good health. Input material: CD4+ T cells from PBMCs, cultured in vitro. The chain joins TRBV14 to TRBJ1-2; D remains unclear. The CDR3 sequence: CASRPTLANYGYTF. The CDR3 coding sequence is TGTGCCAGCAGACCTACTCTCGCTAACTATGGCTACACCTTC.